The 27 T cell receptor beta chains below all came from one sample that was sequenced in a study of T cells expressing NK-cell markers. For each CDR3 protein, TCRdb gives one entry from its re-call of the 5' RACE reads, without DNA. The sample totals some 140,000 distinct CDR3 sequences. Sample: blood T cells: a sorted CD56 or NKG2C T cell subset, CD4+ or CD8+ T cells, or bulk PBMC T cells (not recorded which). Receptor source: a woman aged 45-65 years in good health.

This chain uses TRBV4-1 with TRBJ2-5. This CDR3 spans 13 amino acids. Germline-derived CDR1 and CDR2 are MGHRA and YSYEKL. This CDR3 is CASSATSLETQYF.

The rearrangement links TRBV5-1 to TRBJ2-1; TCRdb lists TRBD1, though no DNA is available to test this call. CDR3 size: 15 residues. Germline CDR1 and CDR2: SGHRS and YFSETQ. The CDR3 here is CASSLGDRAYNEQFF.

V and J are TRBV20-1 and TRBJ2-1; the TRBD1 assignment by TCRdb is unverifiable without DNA. The CDR3 spans 14 residues. Germline lookup yields CDR1 DFQATT and CDR2 SNEGSKA (reference sequence). This CDR3 is CSAADRGLYNEQFF.

The chain is built from TRBV4-2 and TRBJ1-2; the TCRdb call, TRBD1, lacks DNA for checking. From germline, CDR1 is LGHNA and CDR2 YNFKEQ. The CDR3 length is 13 residues. The CDR3 is CASSQGVGDGYTF.

The J gene is TRBJ2-6, the V gene TRBV20-1; with no DNA, the TCRdb D assignment of TRBD2 cannot be verified. The length of the CDR3 is 17 residues. Germline V lookup: CDR1 DFQATT, CDR2 SNEGSKA (reference sequence). CDR3 protein: CSAREEAGGSGANVLTF.

V and J are TRBV4-1 and TRBJ2-2; TCRdb's D call, TRBD1, is unchecked because there is no DNA. CDR1 and CDR2 (germline): MGHRA, YSYEKL. The CDR3 spans 17 residues. The CDR3 loop is CASSRPGGGTNTGELFF.

V is TRBV5-1 and J is TRBJ2-1. This CDR3 has 15 amino acids. Germline V CDR1 and CDR2: SGHRS, YFSETQ. The CDR3 reads CASSAGRSSYNEQFF.

This rearrangement joins TRBV24-1 to TRBJ1-5; the D gene TCRdb calls, TRBD1, cannot be checked with no DNA. The CDR3 sequence is 15 residues long. The germline V gene has CDR1 KGHDR and CDR2 SFDVKD. CDR3 residues: CATSGADSSNQPQHF.

The rearrangement joins TRBV29-1 to TRBJ2-1; the TRBD1 assignment by TCRdb is unverifiable without DNA. This CDR3 is 14 amino acids long. Germline V gives CDR1 SQVTM, CDR2 ANQGSEA. CDR3 protein: CSVEDPPGYNEQFF.

V gene TRBV6-6 combines with J gene TRBJ1-2; without DNA, the TCRdb call of TRBD1 cannot be checked. CDR1 and CDR2 from the germline V gene are MNHNY and SVGAGI (reference sequence). This CDR3 contains 13 residues. The CDR3 region is CASTTGALYGYTF.

V is TRBV18 and J is TRBJ2-7; with no DNA, the TCRdb D assignment of TRBD1 cannot be verified. Germline CDR1 reads KGHSH; CDR2 reads LQKENI. This CDR3 has 18 residues. This CDR3 reads CASSPRSKDRVETYEQYF.

The chain couples TRBV29-1 to TRBJ2-1. Germline V gives CDR1 SQVTM, CDR2 ANQGSEA. CDR3 length: 11 residues. This chain's CDR3 is CSALYWGEQFF.

The gene calls are TRBV27 and TRBJ2-1; without DNA, the TCRdb call of TRBD1 cannot be checked. The CDR3 length is 18 residues. Germline CDR1 MNHEY, CDR2 SMNVEV (reference sequence). The CDR3: CASSQTRQVTYGNNEQFF.

The chain uses TRBV4-1 and TRBJ2-3; TCRdb reports TRBD1, a call that lacks DNA to check it against. CDR1 is MGHRA, CDR2 YSYEKL, per germline. This CDR3 region has 15 residues. The CDR3 is CASSQGTGSTDTQYF.

The genes are TRBV15 and TRBJ2-3. Germline V gene data show CDR1 as LNHNV and CDR2 as YYDKDF (reference sequence). CDR3 length: 13 amino acids. CDR3: CATSPYFTDTQYF.

The V gene is TRBV25-1, the J gene TRBJ1-1; lacking DNA, the TRBD1 call made by TCRdb goes unchecked. CDR1 is MGHDK, CDR2 SYGVNS, per germline. The CDR3 spans 19 residues. This chain's CDR3 is CASSEYGGRSDRLNTEAFF.

V and J are TRBV11-3 and TRBJ1-1; without DNA, the TCRdb call of TRBD1 cannot be checked. Germline V gene sequence: CDR1 SGHNT, CDR2 YENEEA. The CDR3 runs to 15 residues. The CDR3 sequence is CASSSSTGRATEAFF.

The CDR3 reads CSVNTPATYEQYF. The chain employs TRBV29-1 and TRBJ2-7. This CDR3 is built from 13 residues. The germline V gene has CDR1 SQVTM and CDR2 ANQGSEA.

The gene calls are TRBV13 and TRBJ2-2. Germline assignment: CDR1 PRHDT and CDR2 FYEKMQ (reference sequence). The CDR3 consists of 15 residues. The CDR3 sequence is CASSLETANTGELFF. Full variable domain (outside the CDR3, taken from reference TRBV13 and TRBJ2-2): AAGVIQSPRHLIKEKRETATLKCYPIPRHDTVYWYQQGPGQDPQFLISFYEKMQSDKGSIPDRFSAQQFSDYHSELNMSSLELGDSALYFCASSLETANTGELFFGEGSRLTVL.

The J gene is TRBJ2-3, the V gene TRBV29-1; TCRdb's D gene call, TRBD2, goes unchecked for lack of DNA. The CDR3 is 15 residues long. Germline CDR1 and CDR2: SQVTM and ANQGSEA. CDR3 protein: CSVEYLAGITDTQYF.

The J gene is TRBJ2-1, the V gene TRBV7-9; TCRdb selects TRBD2, and the lack of DNA leaves this call unchecked. CDR3 size: 14 residues. CDR1 and CDR2 (germline): SEHNR, FQNEAQ (reference sequence). CDR3 residues: CASSLEREYDEQFF.

This chain links TRBV7-8 with TRBJ1-1. Per the germline V gene, CDR1 is SGHVS and CDR2 is FQNEAQ. There are 15 residues in the CDR3. The CDR3 sequence: CASSLGLYRYTEAFF.

The chain employs TRBV19 and TRBJ1-2; TCRdb's D call of TRBD1 is untestable without DNA. The CDR3 runs to 13 residues. Per the germline V gene, CDR1 is LNHDA and CDR2 is SQIVND (reference sequence). The CDR3 spells CASFGTGYYGYTF.

CDR3 region: CAPREYQETQYF. The rearrangement uses TRBV6-1 and TRBJ2-5. Germline CDR1 is MNHNS and CDR2 is SASEGT. The CDR3 loop spans 12 amino acids.

The chain couples TRBV10-3 to TRBJ2-7; the D gene TCRdb calls, TRBD2, cannot be checked with no DNA. Germline V gives CDR1 ENHRY, CDR2 SYGVKD. The CDR3 consists of 13 residues. The CDR3 is CATSAAGSGEQYF.

The V call is TRBV20-1, the J call TRBJ1-1; without DNA, the TCRdb call of TRBD1 cannot be checked. This CDR3 has 14 residues. Germline assignment: CDR1 DFQATT and CDR2 SNEGSKA (reference sequence). The CDR3: CSAERTGANTEAFF.

This chain joins TRBV5-1 and TRBJ2-1; TCRdb outputs TRBD1, but without DNA this stays unchecked. Germline CDR1 is SGHRS and CDR2 is YFSETQ. The CDR3 loop spans 16 amino acids. CDR3: CASSSAGGGLYNEQFF.